Presented here are 28 T cell receptor beta chains from one specimen sequenced in a study of neoadjuvant anti-PD-1 for oral cavity cancer. Clones were read by immunoSEQ multiplex PCR, and TCRdb kept only the in-frame ones, dropping some. The sample consists of over 13,000 clones, 65% to 80% of them appearing once. Time point: after neoadjuvant nivolumab, at surgical resection. The material sequenced was PBMCs, taken after nivolumab (anti-PD-1) treatment. These receptors originate from a person aged 40 to 85 with oral cavity squamous cell carcinoma.

The chain uses TRBV5-4 and TRBJ2-5; the D is unclear. CDR1 and CDR2 from the germline V gene are SGHNT and YYREEE (reference sequence). The CDR3 is 15 residues long. V was cut by 4 bases and J by 2 bases, with 15 bases left in between. The CDR3 nucleotides are TGTGCCAGCAGCGGGTCGCGACTTTTACAAGAGACCCAGTACTTC. Protein product: CASSGSRLLQETQYF.

The rearrangement uses TRBV13 and TRBJ1-4; D possibly corresponds to TRBD1 (5 bases). The CDR3 is made up of 15 amino acids. Germline assignment: CDR1 PRHDT and CDR2 FYEKMQ (reference sequence). V lost 6 bases, J lost 5 bases, and 16 bases lay in between. CDR3 in amino acids: CASRLRQTSNEKLFF. The CDR3 bases are TGTGCCAGCAGACTTCGACAGACGTCGAATGAAAAACTGTTTTTT.

Only a few counts were recorded for this clone. The rearrangement uses TRBV10-3 and TRBJ1-2; 8 bases align to TRBD1. Germline V lookup: CDR1 ENHRY, CDR2 SYGVKD. The CDR3 totals 13 residues. Unmatched junction bases numbered 3, after V lost 6 bases and J lost 3 bases. DNA of the CDR3: TGTGCCATCAGGAGGACAGGGTACTATGGCTACACCTTC. Translating gives CAIRRTGYYGYTF.

J is TRBJ2-2 and V is TRBV2; no definite D call. The CDR3 length is 12 residues. V lost 6 bases and J lost 7, with 9 bases in between. Germline assignment: CDR1 SNHLY and CDR2 FYNNEI. The CDR3, as DNA: TGTGCCAGCAGGACCCTCGGCGGGGAGCTGTTTTTT. The encoded protein is CASRTLGGELFF.

CDR3 region: CASSVGGLAFGEQFF. As DNA, the CDR3 is TGTGCCAGCAGCGTAGGGGGACTAGCGTTCGGGGAGCAGTTCTTC. The chain combines TRBV9 with TRBJ2-1, with 10 bases lining up with TRBD2. Germline values: CDR1 SGDLS, CDR2 YYNGEE. The CDR3 is made up of 15 amino acids. The V segment lost 0 bases and the J segment 10 bases; nucleotides outside the gene matches: 7.

This clone was picked up one time. The chain links TRBV19 to TRBJ1-5; D may be TRBD1 (5 bases). This CDR3 contains 13 residues. CDR1 is LNHDA and CDR2 is SQIVND in the germline V gene (reference sequence). V lost 4 bases and J 7 bases, leaving 11 bases between the germline ends. The CDR3 region has the DNA TGTGCCAGTAGTAGGGGCCCACGACAGCCCCAGCATTTT. It codes for CASSRGPRQPQHF.

V is TRBV6-5 and J is TRBJ1-4; 9 bases fit TRBD1. After removal of 5 bases from V and 7 bases from J, the junction contained 8 bases not matched to a gene. Looked up from germline, CDR1 is MNHEY and CDR2 is SVGAGI. This CDR3 has 15 residues. This chain's CDR3 is CASSTGTGRAEKLFF. CDR3 DNA: TGTGCCAGCAGTACCGGGACAGGGAGGGCTGAAAAACTGTTTTTT.

This chain links TRBV4-1 with TRBJ2-3; TRBD2 matches 8 bases. Germline V CDR1 and CDR2: MGHRA, YSYEKL. The CDR3 contains 15 residues. V shed 4 bases and J 1 base; nucleotides not matched to a gene: 4. CDR3 sequence: CASSLGSGGTDTQYF. The CDR3 nucleotides are TGCGCCAGCAGCCTTGGTAGCGGGGGCACAGATACGCAGTATTTT.

This sequence joins TRBV5-1 and TRBJ2-1; the D gene is possibly TRBD1 (6 bases). V was cut by 2 bases and J by 4 bases, with 13 bases left in between. The length of the CDR3 is 15 residues. Germline V gene sequence: CDR1 SGHRS, CDR2 YFSETQ. The chain's CDR3 is CASSFLAGAYNEQFF. Written as DNA, the CDR3 is TGCGCCAGCAGCTTTCTGGCAGGGGCTTACAATGAGCAGTTCTTC.

The chain is built from TRBV28 and TRBJ2-1, with D possibly being TRBD2 (6 bases). Germline V gene sequence: CDR1 MDHEN, CDR2 SYDVKM. The germline V and J ends were trimmed by 5 bases and 2 bases, with 13 bases remaining between them. This CDR3 spans 15 amino acids. CDR3 residues: CASSLTSTTYNEQFF. For the CDR3, the DNA is TGTGCCAGCAGTCTGACTAGTACAACCTACAATGAGCAGTTCTTC.

The CDR3 protein is CASSLPTGGGYGYTF. The CDR3, as DNA: TGTGCCAGCAGTTTACCGACAGGGGGGGGATATGGCTACACCTTC. The chain uses TRBV28 and TRBJ1-2; 9 bases agree with TRBD1. V shed 2 bases and J 5 bases; nucleotides not matched to a gene: 6. Germline CDR1 is MDHEN and CDR2 is SYDVKM. The CDR3 is 15 residues long.

This chain uses TRBV5-6 with TRBJ1-1; D gene unclear. The CDR3 runs to 13 residues. V lost 2 bases and J 4 bases, leaving 9 bases between the germline ends. From germline, CDR1 is SGHDT and CDR2 YYEEEE. The CDR3 coding sequence is TGTGCCAGCAGCTTTGTGCAGTCCACTGAAGCTTTCTTT. This gives the protein CASSFVQSTEAFF.

This clone has just one count. This chain joins TRBV6-5 and TRBJ1-2; 7 bases fit TRBD1. The CDR3 consists of 15 residues. Trimming at V came to 0 bases and at J to 8 bases, leaving 9 bases not matched to a gene. The V gene's germline CDR1 is MNHEY and CDR2 SVGAGI. The CDR3 sequence is CASSYSLRQGQGYTF. The CDR3 coding sequence is TGTGCCAGCAGTTACTCCCTACGACAGGGTCAAGGCTACACCTTC.

This clone was seen more than once but under ten times. This chain uses TRBV6-5 with TRBJ1-3; no clear D. The CDR3 contains 16 residues. Trimming cost V 2 bases and J 0 bases, with 11 bases left between them. CDR1 MNHEY and CDR2 SVGAGI come from the germline V gene. The CDR3 DNA is TGTGCCAGCAGTTACGGGCCTATTTTCTCTGGAAACACCATATATTTT. It codes for CASSYGPIFSGNTIYF.

V is TRBV9 and J is TRBJ1-3; D unclear. Germline V CDR1 and CDR2: SGDLS, YYNGEE. The CDR3 extends over 14 amino acids. V dropped 0 bases and J dropped 2 bases, with 6 bases sitting between them. The CDR3 region has the DNA TGTGCCAGCAGCGTAGCAGGAGCTGGAAACACCATATATTTT. It specifies CASSVAGAGNTIYF.

The V call is TRBV29-1, the J call TRBJ2-1, with a weak D call TRBD1 (7 bases). The CDR3 has 13 amino acids. Germline values: CDR1 SQVTM, CDR2 ANQGSEA. The V end lost 6 bases, the J end lost 8 bases, and 17 bases lay between the germline ends. The CDR3 nucleotides read TGCAGCGTCCCTCCAGGGGGGACTCATGAGCAGTTCTTC. It yields the protein CSVPPGGTHEQFF.

As regards this clone: Within the sample, other DNA sequences also encode this same CDR3. The genes are TRBV30 and TRBJ1-2; the match to TRBD1 covers 10 bases. With 4 bases clipped from V and 5 bases from J, the junction kept 4 bases outside the gene matches. The CDR3 loop spans 13 amino acids. Per germline, CDR1 GTSNPN and CDR2 SVGIG (reference sequence). The CDR3: CAWTTGGAYGYTF. CDR3 nucleotides: TGTGCCTGGACGACAGGGGGCGCTTATGGCTACACCTTC.

This sequence joins TRBV6-1 and TRBJ1-1; 7 nucleotides align to TRBD1. Looked up from germline, CDR1 is MNHNS and CDR2 is SASEGT. The V gene end was trimmed by 7 bases and the J gene end by 1 base; junction bases not matched to a gene: 9. CDR3 length: 15 residues. Here the CDR3 DNA reads TGTGCCAGCACTTGGGGCAGGGGGTCGAACACTGAAGCTTTCTTT. Translation gives CASTWGRGSNTEAFF.

The chain couples TRBV7-2 to TRBJ2-7; TRBD1 might be the D (5 bases). The ends were cut back, 1 base at V and 5 bases at J, with 12 bases in the middle. The CDR3 is 14 amino acids. Germline CDR1 reads SGHTA; CDR2 reads FQGNSA. This chain's CDR3 is CASSLGWGEDEQYF. CDR3 nucleotide sequence: TGTGCCAGCAGCTTAGGCTGGGGCGAGGACGAGCAGTACTTC.

This chain links TRBV12-5 with TRBJ2-2; TRBD2 matches at 12 bases. This CDR3 has 17 residues. Germline assignment: CDR1 LGHNT and CDR2 FRNRAP. V lost 6 bases to trimming and J lost 7 bases; unmatched junction nucleotides: 12. In nucleotides, the CDR3 is TGTGCTAGTGGGCTACTAGCGGGGGGCCCAAGGGGCGGGGAGCTGTTTTTT. Its protein product is CASGLLAGGPRGGELFF.

The chain uses TRBV6-6 and TRBJ2-3; 10 nucleotides align to TRBD2. V was clipped by 2 bases and J by 6 bases; unmatched bases: 5. This CDR3 contains 15 residues. Germline V gene sequence: CDR1 MNHNY, CDR2 SVGAGI (reference sequence). The CDR3 loop reads CASSYVAGGGDTQYF. CDR3 DNA sequence: TGTGCCAGCAGTTACGTAGCGGGAGGCGGCGATACGCAGTATTTT.

The gene calls are TRBV28 and TRBJ1-2, with a tentative D call TRBD1 (6 bases). The germline CDR1 and CDR2 sequences are MDHEN and SYDVKM. This CDR3 comprises 14 residues. With 7 bases removed from V and 3 bases from J, the gap between germline ends came to 15 bases. The CDR3 region has the DNA TGTGCCAGCATCAACGGCGGGGGCCACTATGGCTACACCTTC. Amino acids: CASINGGGHYGYTF.

This rearrangement joins TRBV13 to TRBJ1-4; D uncertain. The CDR3 consists of 14 residues. CDR1 PRHDT and CDR2 FYEKMQ come from the germline V gene (reference sequence). Trimming took off 2 bases at V and 4 bases at J, with 8 bases between the two ends. CDR3: CASSLHADNEKLFF. CDR3 in DNA: TGTGCCAGCAGCTTACACGCGGATAATGAAAAACTGTTTTTT.

This clone appeared once. The chain uses TRBV5-1 and TRBJ2-1; D possibly matches TRBD1 or TRBD2 (5 bases each). The CDR3 sequence is 13 residues long. The germline gives CDR1 SGHRS, CDR2 YFSETQ. The germline V and J ends were trimmed by 8 bases and 5 bases, with 14 bases remaining between them. CDR3 sequence (DNA): TGCGCCAGTGCCCGTGGGGGTAACAATGAGCAGTTCTTC. Translation: CASARGGNNEQFF.

This chain links TRBV29-1 with TRBJ2-5, with 9 bases lining up with TRBD2. J was trimmed by 4 bases and V by 5 bases; bases with no gene match: 11. The CDR3 has 15 amino acids. CDR1 and CDR2 (germline): SQVTM, ANQGSEA. The CDR3 is CSVCLASGVGETQYF. The CDR3 DNA follows: TGCAGCGTTTGTTTGGCTAGCGGGGTGGGAGAGACCCAGTACTTC.

The rearrangement links TRBV28 to TRBJ1-2, with 11 bases matching TRBD1. CDR3 size: 16 residues. In germline, CDR1 is MDHEN, CDR2 SYDVKM. V lost 5 bases and J lost 4; bases outside the gene matches: 9. CDR3 in amino acids: CASSGRGQGEVYGYTF. CDR3 DNA: TGTGCCAGCAGTGGACGGGGACAGGGGGAGGTCTATGGCTACACCTTC.

This chain uses TRBV7-3 with TRBJ1-1; 9 bases agree with TRBD1. The CDR3 length is 14 residues. With V trimmed by 5 bases and J by 6 bases, 7 bases remained unmatched. Looked up from germline, CDR1 is SGHTA and CDR2 is FQGTGA. The CDR3 spells CASSRGQGISEAFF. The CDR3 DNA follows: TGTGCCAGCAGCCGCGGACAGGGGATCTCTGAAGCTTTCTTT. The complete variable domain, with remaining parts taken from reference TRBV7-3 and TRBJ1-1, reads GAGVSQTPSNKVTEKGKYVELRCDPISGHTALYWYRQSLGQGPEFLIYFQGTGAADDSGLPNDRFFAVRPEGSVSTLKIQRTERGDSAVYLCASSRGQGISEAFFGQGTRLTVV.

The chain joins TRBV5-1 to TRBJ2-1, with a possible D match to TRBD2 (6 bases). There are 14 residues in the CDR3. Germline-derived CDR1 and CDR2 are SGHRS and YFSETQ. Trimming took 4 bases from V and 1 from J, leaving 9 bases between them. CDR3 sequence reads: CASSRDSSYNEQFF. For the CDR3, the DNA is TGCGCCAGCAGCCGGGACTCTTCCTACAATGAGCAGTTCTTC.